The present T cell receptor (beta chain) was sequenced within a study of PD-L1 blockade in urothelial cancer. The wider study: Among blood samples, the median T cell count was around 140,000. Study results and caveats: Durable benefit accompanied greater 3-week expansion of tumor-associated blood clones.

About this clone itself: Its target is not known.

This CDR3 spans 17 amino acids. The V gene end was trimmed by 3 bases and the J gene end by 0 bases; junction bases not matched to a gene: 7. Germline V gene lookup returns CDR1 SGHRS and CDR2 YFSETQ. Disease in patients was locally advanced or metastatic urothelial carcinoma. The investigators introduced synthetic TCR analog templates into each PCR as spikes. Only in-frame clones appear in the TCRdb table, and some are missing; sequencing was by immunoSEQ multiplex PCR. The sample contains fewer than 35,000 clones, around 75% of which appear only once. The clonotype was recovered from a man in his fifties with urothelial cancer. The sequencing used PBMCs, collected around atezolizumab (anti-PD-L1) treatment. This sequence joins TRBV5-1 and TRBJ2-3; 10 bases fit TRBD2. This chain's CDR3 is CASSYGGTSASTDTQYF. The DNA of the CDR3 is TGCGCCAGCAGCTATGGCGGGACTAGCGCTAGCACAGATACGCAGTATTTT.